The T cell receptor beta chain described here comes from a study of blood T cell repertoires in COVID-19. Study context: Acute and convalescent COVID-19 samples came from the United States, Italy and Spain. The analysed material was cDNA or gDNA that came from T cells, B-cell-depleted T cells, or PBMCs.

Original methodology: Reference gene primer amplification gave estimated nucleated cell counts. Data came from immunoSEQ multiplex PCR; TCRdb stores just in-frame clones and leaves some out. The V and J calls and clone size were taken over from that table, and D and trimming were inferred from the DNA. The sample includes 400,000 to 450,000 clones, around 86% of them seen just once. Germline CDR1 MDHEN, CDR2 SYDVKM. This CDR3 contains 19 residues. With V trimmed by 3 bases and J by 0 bases, 10 bases remained unmatched. This clone was picked up many times. This chain uses TRBV28 with TRBJ1-5; 11 positions agree with TRBD1. This clonotype was sampled from a young woman with active or convalescent COVID-19. Sequenced sample: peripheral blood. CDR3 nucleotide sequence: TGTGCCAGCAGTTTGCTCGGGACAGGGGGGGTCTATAGCAATCAGCCCCAGCATTTT. This encodes CASSLLGTGGVYSNQPQHF.